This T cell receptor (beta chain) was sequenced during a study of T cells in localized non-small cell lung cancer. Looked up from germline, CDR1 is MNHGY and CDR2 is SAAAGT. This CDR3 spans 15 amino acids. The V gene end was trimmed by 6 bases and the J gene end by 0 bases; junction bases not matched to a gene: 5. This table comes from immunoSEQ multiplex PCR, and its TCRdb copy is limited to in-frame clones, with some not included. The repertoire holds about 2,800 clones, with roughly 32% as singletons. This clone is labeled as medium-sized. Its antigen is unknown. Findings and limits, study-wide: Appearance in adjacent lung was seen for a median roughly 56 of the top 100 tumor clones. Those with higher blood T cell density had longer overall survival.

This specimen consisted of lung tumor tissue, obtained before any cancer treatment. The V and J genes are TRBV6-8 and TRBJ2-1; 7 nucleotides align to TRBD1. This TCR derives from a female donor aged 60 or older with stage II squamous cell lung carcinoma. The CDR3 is CASRRQGLSYNEQFF. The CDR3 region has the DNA TGTGCCAGCAGGCGACAGGGCCTCTCCTACAATGAGCAGTTCTTC.